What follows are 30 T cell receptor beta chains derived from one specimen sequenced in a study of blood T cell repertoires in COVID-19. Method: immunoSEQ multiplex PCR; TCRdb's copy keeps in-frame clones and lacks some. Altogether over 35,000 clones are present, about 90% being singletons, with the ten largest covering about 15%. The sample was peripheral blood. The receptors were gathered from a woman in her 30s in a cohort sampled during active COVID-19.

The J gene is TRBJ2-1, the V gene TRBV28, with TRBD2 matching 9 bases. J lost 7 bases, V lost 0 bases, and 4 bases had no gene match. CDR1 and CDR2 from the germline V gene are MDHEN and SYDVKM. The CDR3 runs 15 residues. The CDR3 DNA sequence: TGTGCCAGCAGTTTATGGGGCGGGAGGGCAAATGAGCAGTTCTTC. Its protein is CASSLWGGRANEQFF.

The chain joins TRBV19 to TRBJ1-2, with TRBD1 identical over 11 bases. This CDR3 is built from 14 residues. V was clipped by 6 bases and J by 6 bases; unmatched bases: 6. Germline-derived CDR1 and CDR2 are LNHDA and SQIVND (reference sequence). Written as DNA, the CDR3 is TGTGCCAGTAGGGACAGGGGGCTTGAAGATGGCTACACCTTC. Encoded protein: CASRDRGLEDGYTF.

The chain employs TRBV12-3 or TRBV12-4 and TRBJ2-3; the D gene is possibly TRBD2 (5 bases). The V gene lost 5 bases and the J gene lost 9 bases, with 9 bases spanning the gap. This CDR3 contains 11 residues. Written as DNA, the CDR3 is TGTGCCAGCAGTAATACTAGGACGCAGTATTTT. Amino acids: CASSNTRTQYF.

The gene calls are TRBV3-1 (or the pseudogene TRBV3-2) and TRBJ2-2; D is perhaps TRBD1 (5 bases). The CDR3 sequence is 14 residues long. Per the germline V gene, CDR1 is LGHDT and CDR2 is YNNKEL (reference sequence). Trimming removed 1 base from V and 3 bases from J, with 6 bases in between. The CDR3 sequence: CASSQGTYTGELFF. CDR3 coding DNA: TGTGCCAGCAGCCAAGGGACATACACCGGGGAGCTGTTTTTT.

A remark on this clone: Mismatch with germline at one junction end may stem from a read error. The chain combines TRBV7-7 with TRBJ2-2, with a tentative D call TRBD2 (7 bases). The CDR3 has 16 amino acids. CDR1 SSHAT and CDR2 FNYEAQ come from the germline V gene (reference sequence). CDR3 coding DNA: TGTGCTAGCAGCTTAGAACCCGGGGGGCGAACCGGGGAGCTGTTTTTT. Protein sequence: CASSLEPGGRTGELFF.

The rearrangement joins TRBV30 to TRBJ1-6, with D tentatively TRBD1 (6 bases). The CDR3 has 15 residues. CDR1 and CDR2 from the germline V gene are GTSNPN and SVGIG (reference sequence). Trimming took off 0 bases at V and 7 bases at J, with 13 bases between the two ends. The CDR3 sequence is CAWSVSGTGNSPLHF. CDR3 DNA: TGTGCCTGGAGTGTATCGGGTACAGGGAATTCACCCCTCCACTTT.

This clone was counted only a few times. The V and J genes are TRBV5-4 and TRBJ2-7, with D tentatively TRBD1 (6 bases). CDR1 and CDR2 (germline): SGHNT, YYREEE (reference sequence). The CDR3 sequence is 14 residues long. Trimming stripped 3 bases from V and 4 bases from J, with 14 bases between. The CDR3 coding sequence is TGTGCCAGCAGCTACGGACAGAATAGTTACGAGCAGTACTTC. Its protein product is CASSYGQNSYEQYF.

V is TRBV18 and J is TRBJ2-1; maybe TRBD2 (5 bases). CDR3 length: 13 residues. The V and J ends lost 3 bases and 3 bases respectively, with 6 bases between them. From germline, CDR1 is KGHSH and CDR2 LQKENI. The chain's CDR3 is CASSPEDYNEQFF. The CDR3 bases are TGTGCCAGCTCACCGGAGGACTACAATGAGCAGTTCTTC.

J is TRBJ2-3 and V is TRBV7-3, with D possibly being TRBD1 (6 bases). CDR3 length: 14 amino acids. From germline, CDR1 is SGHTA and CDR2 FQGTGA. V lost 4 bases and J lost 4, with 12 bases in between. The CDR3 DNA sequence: TGTGCCAGCAGCTCGGACAGTTCCCCAGATACGCAGTATTTT. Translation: CASSSDSSPDTQYF.

CDR3 nucleotide sequence: TGCACCGCATTAGGCGGGGGCACAGATACGCAGTATTTT. It is translated as CTALGGGTDTQYF. The V and J genes are TRBV29-1 and TRBJ2-3; TRBD2 might be the D (6 bases). Germline V gene lookup returns CDR1 SQVTM and CDR2 ANQGSEA. This CDR3 has 13 amino acids.

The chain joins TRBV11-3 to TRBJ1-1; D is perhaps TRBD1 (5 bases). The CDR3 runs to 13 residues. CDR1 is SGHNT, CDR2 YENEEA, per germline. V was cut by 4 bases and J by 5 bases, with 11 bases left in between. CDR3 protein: CASSSSGGTEAFF. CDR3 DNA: TGTGCCAGCAGCTCCTCGGGGGGGACTGAAGCTTTCTTT.

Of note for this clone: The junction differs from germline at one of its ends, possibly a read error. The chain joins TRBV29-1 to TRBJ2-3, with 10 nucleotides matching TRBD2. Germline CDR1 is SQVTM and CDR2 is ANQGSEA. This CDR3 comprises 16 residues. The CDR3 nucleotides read TGCAGCGCTGAACCGCTGCTAGCGGGAGTGGGTGGTACGCAGTATTTT. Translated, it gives CSAEPLLAGVGGTQYF.

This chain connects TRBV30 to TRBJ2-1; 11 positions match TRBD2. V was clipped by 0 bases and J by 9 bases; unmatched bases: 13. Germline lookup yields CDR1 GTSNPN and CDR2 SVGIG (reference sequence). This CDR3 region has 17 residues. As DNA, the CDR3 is TGTGCCTGGAGTGTACTAAGAGTAGCGGGAGGGCCAGGTGAGCAGTTCTTC. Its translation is CAWSVLRVAGGPGEQFF.

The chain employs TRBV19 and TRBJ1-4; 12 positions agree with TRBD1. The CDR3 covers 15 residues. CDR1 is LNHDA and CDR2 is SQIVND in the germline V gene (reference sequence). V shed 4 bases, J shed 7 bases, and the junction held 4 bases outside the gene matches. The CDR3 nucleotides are TGTGCCAGTAGTACCGGGACAGGGGGCATTGAAAAACTGTTTTTT. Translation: CASSTGTGGIEKLFF.

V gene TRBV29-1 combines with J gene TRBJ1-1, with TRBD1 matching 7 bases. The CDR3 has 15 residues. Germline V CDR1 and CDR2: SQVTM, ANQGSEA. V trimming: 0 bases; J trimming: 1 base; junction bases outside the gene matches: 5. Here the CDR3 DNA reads TGCAGCGTTGAAGAGGAGAGGGGGCGGAACACTGAAGCTTTCTTT. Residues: CSVEEERGRNTEAFF.

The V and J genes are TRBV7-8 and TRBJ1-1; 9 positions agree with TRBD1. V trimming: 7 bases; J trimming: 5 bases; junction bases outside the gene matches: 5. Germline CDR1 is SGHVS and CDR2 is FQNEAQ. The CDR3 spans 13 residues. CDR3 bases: TGTGCCAGCAACGACAGGGGGTGGACTGAAGCTTTCTTT. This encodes CASNDRGWTEAFF.

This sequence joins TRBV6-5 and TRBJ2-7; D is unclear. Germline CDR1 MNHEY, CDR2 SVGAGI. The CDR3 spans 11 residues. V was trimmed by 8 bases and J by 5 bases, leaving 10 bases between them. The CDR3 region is CASAQSDEQYF. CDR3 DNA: TGTGCCAGCGCCCAATCGGACGAGCAGTACTTC.

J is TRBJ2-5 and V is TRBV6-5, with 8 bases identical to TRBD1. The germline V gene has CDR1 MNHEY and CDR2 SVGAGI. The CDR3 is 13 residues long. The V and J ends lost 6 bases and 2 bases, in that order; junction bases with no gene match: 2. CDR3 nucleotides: TGTGCCAGCAGGCGGACAGGGCAAGAGACCCAGTACTTC. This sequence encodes CASRRTGQETQYF.

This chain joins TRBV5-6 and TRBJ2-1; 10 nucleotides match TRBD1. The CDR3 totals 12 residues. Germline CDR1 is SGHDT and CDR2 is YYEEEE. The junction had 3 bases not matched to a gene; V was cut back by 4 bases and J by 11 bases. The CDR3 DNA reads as TGTGCCAGCAGCCCCGACAGGGGGCAGCAGTTCTTC. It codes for CASSPDRGQQFF.

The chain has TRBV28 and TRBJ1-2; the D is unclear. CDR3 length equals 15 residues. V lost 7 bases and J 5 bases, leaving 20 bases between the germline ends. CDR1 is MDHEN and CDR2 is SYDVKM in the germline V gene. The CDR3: CASTPEVRPLYGYTF. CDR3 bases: TGTGCCAGCACCCCCGAGGTTAGGCCATTATATGGCTACACCTTC.

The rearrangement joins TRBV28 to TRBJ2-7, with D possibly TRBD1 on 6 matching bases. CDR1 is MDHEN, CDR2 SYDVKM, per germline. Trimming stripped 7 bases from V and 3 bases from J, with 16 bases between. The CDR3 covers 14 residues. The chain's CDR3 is CASTLQGAGYEQYF. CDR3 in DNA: TGTGCCAGCACCTTACAGGGCGCGGGCTACGAGCAGTACTTC.

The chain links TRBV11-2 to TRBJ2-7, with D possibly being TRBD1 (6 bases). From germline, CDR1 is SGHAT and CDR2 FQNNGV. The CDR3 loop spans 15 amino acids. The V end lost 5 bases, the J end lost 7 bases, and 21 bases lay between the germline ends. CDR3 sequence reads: CASSRQATSTGEQYF. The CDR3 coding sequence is TGTGCCAGCAGCAGACAGGCAACCTCTACGGGGGAGCAGTACTTC.

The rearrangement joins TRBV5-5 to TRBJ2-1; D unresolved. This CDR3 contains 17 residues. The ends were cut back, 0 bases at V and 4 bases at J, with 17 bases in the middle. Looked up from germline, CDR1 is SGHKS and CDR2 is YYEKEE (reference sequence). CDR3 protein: CASSLAISATAYNEQFF. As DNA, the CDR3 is TGTGCCAGCAGCTTGGCCATAAGCGCCACGGCTTACAATGAGCAGTTCTTC.

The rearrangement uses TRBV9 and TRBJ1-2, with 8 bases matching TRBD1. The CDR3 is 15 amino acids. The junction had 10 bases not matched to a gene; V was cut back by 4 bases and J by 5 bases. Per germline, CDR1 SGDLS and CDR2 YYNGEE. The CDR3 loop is CASSPDPTGAYGYTF. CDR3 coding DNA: TGTGCCAGCAGCCCCGACCCGACAGGGGCATATGGCTACACCTTC.

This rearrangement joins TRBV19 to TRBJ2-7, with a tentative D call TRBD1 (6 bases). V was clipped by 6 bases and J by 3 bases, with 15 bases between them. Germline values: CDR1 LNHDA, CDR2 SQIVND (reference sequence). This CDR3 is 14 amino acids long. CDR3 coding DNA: TGTGCCAGTAGCAGGCCGGGACAACTCTACGAGCAGTACTTC. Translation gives CASSRPGQLYEQYF.

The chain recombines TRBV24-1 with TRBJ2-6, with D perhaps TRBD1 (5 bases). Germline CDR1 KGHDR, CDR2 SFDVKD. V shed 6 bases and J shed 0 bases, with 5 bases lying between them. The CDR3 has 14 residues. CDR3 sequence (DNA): TGTGCCACCAGTCAGGGCTCTGGGGCCAACGTCCTGACTTTC. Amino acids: CATSQGSGANVLTF.

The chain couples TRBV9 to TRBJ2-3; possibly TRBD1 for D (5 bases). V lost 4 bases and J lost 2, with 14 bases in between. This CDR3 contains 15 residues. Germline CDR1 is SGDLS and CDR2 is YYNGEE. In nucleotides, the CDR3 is TGTGCCAGCAGCCCCCAGGGTAGGTCCACAGATACGCAGTATTTT. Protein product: CASSPQGRSTDTQYF.

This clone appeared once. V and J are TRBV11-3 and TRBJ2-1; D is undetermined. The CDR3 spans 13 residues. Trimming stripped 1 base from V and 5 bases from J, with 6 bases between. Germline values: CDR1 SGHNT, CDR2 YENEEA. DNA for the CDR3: TGTGCCAGCAGCTTAGCTAGAGACAATGAGCAGTTCTTC. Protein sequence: CASSLARDNEQFF.

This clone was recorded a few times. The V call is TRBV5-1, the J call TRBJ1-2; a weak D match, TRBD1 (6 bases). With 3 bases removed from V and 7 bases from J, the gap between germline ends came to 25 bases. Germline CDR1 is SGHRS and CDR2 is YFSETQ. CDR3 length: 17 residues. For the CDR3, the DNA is TGCGCCAGCAGCTCCAATCCGGACGGGATAGGGGGTAGTGGCTACACCTTC. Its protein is CASSSNPDGIGGSGYTF.

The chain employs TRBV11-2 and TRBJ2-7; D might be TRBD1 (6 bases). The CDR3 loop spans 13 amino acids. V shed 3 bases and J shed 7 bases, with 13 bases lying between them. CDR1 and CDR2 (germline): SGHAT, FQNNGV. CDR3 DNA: TGTGCCAGCAGCTTCAACACAGGGAATGAGCAGTACTTC. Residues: CASSFNTGNEQYF.